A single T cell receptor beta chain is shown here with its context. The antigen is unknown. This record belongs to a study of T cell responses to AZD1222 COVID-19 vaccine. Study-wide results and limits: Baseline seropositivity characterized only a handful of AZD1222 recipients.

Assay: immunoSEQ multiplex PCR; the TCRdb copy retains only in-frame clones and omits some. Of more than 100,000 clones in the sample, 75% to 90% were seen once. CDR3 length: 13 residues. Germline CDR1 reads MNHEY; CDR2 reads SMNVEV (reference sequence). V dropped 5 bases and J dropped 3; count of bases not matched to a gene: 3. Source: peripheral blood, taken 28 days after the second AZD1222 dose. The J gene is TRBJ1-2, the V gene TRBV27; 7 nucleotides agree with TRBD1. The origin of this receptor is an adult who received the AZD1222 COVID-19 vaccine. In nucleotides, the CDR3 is TGTGCCAGCAGTAGACAGGGCCACTATGGCTACACCTTC. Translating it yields CASSRQGHYGYTF.